Sequencing of this T cell receptor beta chain was carried out in a study of T cell responses to AZD1222 COVID-19 vaccine. The table came from immunoSEQ multiplex PCR; TCRdb's copy has only in-frame clones and leaves some out. Among fewer than 120,000 clones listed, roughly 93% were seen once. The analysis combined second doses at about 4 or about 12 weeks. Comment on this clone: What it binds is unknown.

Study-wide findings and caveats: Most donors were white British and more were female, and clonal diversity was possibly underestimated. It was only after the peak T cell response that any repertoires were sampled.

The sequence was collected from an adult who received the AZD1222 COVID-19 vaccine. The sample was peripheral blood, taken 28 days after the second AZD1222 dose.

In DNA, the CDR3 is TGCGCCACCAGACAGGGTATGAACACTGAAGCTTTCTTT. As protein: CATRQGMNTEAFF. This rearrangement joins TRBV10-1 to TRBJ1-1; 7 positions match TRBD1. CDR1 and CDR2 from the germline V gene are WNHNN and SYGVQD (reference sequence). V lost 10 bases, J lost 0 bases, and 5 bases stayed unmatched. This CDR3 has 13 amino acids.